A single T cell receptor (beta chain) is shown here with its context. Its specificity is not known. V lost 0 bases and J lost 2; bases outside the gene matches: 2. Looked up from germline, CDR1 is SGDLS and CDR2 is YYNGEE. The CDR3 is 15 residues long. This specimen belongs to a study of T-cell memory formation after mild COVID-19. General study points: Among contracting clones, CD4+ were mainly CM/EM and CD8+ enriched in EMRA.

One entry per CDR3 protein, called by TCRdb with MiXCR from the 5' RACE reads. The repertoire holds over 450,000 distinct CDR3 sequences, with roughly 21% as singletons. The clonotype was recovered from an adult woman who had mild COVID-19 (a few samples of this study predate the infection). Cell type and time point are not known. The chain combines TRBV9 with TRBJ2-5, with 9 bases aligning to TRBD2. The sequencing input was PBMCs or a T cell subset sorted from them (not recorded which). CDR3 bases: TGTGCCAGCAGCGTAGGGCGGGGGGGACAAGAGACCCAGTACTTC. Translated: CASSVGRGGQETQYF.